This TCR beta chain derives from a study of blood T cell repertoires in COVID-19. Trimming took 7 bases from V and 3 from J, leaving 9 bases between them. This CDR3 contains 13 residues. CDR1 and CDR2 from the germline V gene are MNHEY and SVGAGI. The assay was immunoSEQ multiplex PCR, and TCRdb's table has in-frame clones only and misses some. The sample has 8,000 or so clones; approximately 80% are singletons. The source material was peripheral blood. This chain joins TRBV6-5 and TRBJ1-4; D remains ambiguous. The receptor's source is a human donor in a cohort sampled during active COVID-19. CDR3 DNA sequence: TGTGCCAGCACCGGGTCGGCTAATGAAAAACTGTTTTTT. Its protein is CASTGSANEKLFF.